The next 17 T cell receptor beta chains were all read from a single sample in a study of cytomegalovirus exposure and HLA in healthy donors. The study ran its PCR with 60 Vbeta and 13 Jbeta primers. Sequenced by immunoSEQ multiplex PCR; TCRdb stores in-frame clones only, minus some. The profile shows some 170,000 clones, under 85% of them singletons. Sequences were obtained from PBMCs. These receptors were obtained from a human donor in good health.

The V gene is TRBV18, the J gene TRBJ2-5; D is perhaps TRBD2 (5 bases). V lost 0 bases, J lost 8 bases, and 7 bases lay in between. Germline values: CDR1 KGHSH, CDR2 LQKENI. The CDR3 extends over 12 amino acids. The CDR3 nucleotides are TGTGCCAGCTCACCACCTGGGAGTACCCAGTACTTC. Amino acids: CASSPPGSTQYF.

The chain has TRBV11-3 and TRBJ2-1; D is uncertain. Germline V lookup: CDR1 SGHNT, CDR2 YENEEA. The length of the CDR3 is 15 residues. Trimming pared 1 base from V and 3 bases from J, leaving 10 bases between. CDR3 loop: CASSLGAAVYNEQFF. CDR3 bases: TGTGCCAGCAGCTTAGGCGCCGCGGTCTACAATGAGCAGTTCTTC.

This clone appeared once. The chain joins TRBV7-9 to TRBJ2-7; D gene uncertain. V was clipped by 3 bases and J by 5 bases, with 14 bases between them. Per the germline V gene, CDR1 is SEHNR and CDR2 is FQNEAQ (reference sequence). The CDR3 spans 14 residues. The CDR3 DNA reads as TGTGCCAGCAGCTTGAATAACAGAGTAGACGAGCAGTACTTC. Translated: CASSLNNRVDEQYF.

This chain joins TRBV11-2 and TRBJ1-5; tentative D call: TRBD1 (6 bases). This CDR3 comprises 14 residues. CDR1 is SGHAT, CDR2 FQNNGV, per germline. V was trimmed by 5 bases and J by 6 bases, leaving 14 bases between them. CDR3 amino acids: CASSQQGAGQPQHF. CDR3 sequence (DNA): TGTGCCAGCAGCCAACAGGGAGCAGGTCAGCCCCAGCATTTT. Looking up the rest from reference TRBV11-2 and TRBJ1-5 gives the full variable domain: EAGVAQSPRYKIIEKRQSVAFWCNPISGHATLYWYQQILGQGPKLLIQFQNNGVVDDSQLPKDRFSAERLKGVDSTLKIQPAKLEDSAVYLCASSQQGAGQPQHFGDGTRLSIL.

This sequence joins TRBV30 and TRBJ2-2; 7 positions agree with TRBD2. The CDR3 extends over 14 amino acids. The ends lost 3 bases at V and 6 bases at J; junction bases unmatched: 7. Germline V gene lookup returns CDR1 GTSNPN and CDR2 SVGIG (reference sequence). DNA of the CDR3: TGTGCCTGGAGGGAACCGACTAGCCCCGGGGAGCTGTTTTTT. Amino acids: CAWREPTSPGELFF.

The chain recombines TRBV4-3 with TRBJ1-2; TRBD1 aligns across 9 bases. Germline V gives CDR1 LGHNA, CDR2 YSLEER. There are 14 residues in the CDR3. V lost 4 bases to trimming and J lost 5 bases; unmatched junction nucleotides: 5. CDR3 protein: CASSLGTGKYGYTF. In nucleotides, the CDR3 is TGCGCCAGCAGCCTCGGGACAGGGAAATATGGCTACACCTTC.

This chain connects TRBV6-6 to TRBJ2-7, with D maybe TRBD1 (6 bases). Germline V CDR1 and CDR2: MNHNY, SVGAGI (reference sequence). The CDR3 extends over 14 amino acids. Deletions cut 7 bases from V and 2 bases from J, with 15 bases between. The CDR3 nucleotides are TGTGCCAGCATCCCAACAGGGATTACCTACGAGCAGTACTTC. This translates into CASIPTGITYEQYF.

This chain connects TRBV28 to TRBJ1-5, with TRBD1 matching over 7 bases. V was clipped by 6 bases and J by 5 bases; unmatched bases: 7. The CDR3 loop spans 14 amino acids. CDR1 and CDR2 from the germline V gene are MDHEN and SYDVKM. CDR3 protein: CASRPTGTYQPQHF. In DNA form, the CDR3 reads TGTGCCAGCAGACCGACAGGGACCTATCAGCCCCAGCATTTT.

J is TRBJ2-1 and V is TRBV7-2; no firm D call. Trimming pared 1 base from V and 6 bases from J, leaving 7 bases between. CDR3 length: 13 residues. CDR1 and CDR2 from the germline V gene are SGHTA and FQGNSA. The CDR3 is CASSLGVLNEQFF. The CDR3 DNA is TGTGCCAGCAGCTTAGGAGTTCTCAATGAGCAGTTCTTC.

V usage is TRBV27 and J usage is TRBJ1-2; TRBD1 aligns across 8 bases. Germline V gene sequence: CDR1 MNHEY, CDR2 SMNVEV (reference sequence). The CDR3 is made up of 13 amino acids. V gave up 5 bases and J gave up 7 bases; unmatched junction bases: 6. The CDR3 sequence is CASSPEDRAGYTF. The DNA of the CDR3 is TGTGCCAGCAGTCCCGAGGACAGGGCTGGCTACACCTTC.

The CDR3: CASSRTGRGTEAFF. The DNA of the CDR3 is TGTGCCAGTAGCCGGACAGGGCGAGGCACTGAAGCTTTCTTT. The chain links TRBV19 to TRBJ1-1; 8 positions match TRBD1. Germline V gene lookup returns CDR1 LNHDA and CDR2 SQIVND (reference sequence). The trim removed 6 bases at V and 4 bases at J, leaving 7 bases unmatched. The CDR3 runs to 14 residues.

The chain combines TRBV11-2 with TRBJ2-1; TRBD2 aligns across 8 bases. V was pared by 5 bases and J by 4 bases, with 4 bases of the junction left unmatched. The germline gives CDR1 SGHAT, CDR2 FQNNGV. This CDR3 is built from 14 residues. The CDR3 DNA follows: TGTGCCAGCAGCCCTCTAGCGGGTTACAATGAGCAGTTCTTC. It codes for CASSPLAGYNEQFF.

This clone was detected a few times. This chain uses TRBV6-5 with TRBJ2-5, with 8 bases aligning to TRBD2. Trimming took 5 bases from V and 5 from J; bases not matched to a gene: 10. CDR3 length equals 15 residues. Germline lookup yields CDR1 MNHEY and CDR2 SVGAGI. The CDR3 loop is CASSPGTRDAETQYF. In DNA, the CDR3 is TGTGCCAGCAGTCCCGGGACTAGGGACGCCGAGACCCAGTACTTC.

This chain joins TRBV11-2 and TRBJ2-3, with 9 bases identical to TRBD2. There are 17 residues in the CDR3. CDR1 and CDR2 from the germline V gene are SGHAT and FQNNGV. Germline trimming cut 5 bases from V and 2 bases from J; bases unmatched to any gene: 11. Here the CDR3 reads CASSLLIAGELTDTQYF. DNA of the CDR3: TGTGCCAGCAGCCTACTCATAGCGGGGGAACTCACAGATACGCAGTATTTT. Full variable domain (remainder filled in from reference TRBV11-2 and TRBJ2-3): EAGVAQSPRYKIIEKRQSVAFWCNPISGHATLYWYQQILGQGPKLLIQFQNNGVVDDSQLPKDRFSAERLKGVDSTLKIQPAKLEDSAVYLCASSLLIAGELTDTQYFGPGTRLTVL.

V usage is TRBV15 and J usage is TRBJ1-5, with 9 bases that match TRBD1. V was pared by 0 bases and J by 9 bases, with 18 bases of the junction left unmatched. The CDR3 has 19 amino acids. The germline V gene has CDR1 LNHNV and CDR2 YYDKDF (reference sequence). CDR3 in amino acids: CATSREISGTGNFFRPQHF. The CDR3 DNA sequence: TGTGCCACCAGCAGAGAAATTTCCGGGACAGGGAACTTCTTCAGGCCCCAGCATTTT. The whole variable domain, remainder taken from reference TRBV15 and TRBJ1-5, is DAMVIQNPRYQVTQFGKPVTLSCSQTLNHNVMYWYQQKSSQAPKLLFHYYDKDFNNEADTPDNFQSRRPNTSFCFLDIRSPGLGDTAMYLCATSREISGTGNFFRPQHFGDGTRLSIL.

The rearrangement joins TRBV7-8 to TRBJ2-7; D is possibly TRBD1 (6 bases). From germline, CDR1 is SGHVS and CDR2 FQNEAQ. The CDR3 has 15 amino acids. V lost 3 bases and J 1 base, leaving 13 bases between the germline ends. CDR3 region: CASSFMGADSYEQYF. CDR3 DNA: TGTGCCAGCAGCTTCATGGGGGCAGATTCCTACGAGCAGTACTTC.

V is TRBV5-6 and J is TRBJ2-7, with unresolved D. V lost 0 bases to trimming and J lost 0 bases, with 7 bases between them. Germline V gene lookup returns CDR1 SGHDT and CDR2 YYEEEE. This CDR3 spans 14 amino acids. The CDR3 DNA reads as TGTGCCAGCAGCTTGGGGTCCTACTCCTACGAGCAGTACTTC. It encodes CASSLGSYSYEQYF.